A single sample is the source of the 11 T cell receptor beta chains below, sequenced in a study of blood T cell repertoires in COVID-19 (dated by TCRdb to 2020 to 2021). Libraries were built with the immunoSEQ multiplex PCR assay. Sourced from immuneACCESS, this table was stored by TCRdb with only in-frame sequences that have V and J called. A share of the clones is absent; for the studies checked, an unresolved V gene accounts for under half, and the remainder has no known explanation. The sample table records 160,000 or so clones; about 89% of these occur just once. The ten largest clones take up about 2.6% of the sample. Sample: peripheral blood. These receptor sequences come from a man aged 55 to 70 with acute or convalescent COVID-19.

The chain combines TRBV28 with TRBJ2-1; perhaps TRBD1 as D (6 bases). The V end lost 3 bases, the J end lost 6 bases, and 15 bases lay between the germline ends. The CDR3 covers 15 residues. Germline V gene lookup returns CDR1 MDHEN and CDR2 SYDVKM. This CDR3 reads CASSLIGLQGNEQFF. CDR3 DNA sequence: TGTGCCAGCAGTTTGATTGGATTACAGGGCAATGAGCAGTTCTTC.

The CDR3 sequence: CAWNFRTNEKLFF. For the CDR3, the DNA is TGTGCCTGGAACTTTAGAACTAATGAAAAACTGTTTTTT. This chain uses TRBV30 with TRBJ1-4; D not certain. This CDR3 comprises 13 residues. From germline, CDR1 is GTSNPN and CDR2 SVGIG (reference sequence). Deletions cut 4 bases from V and 1 base from J, with 7 bases between.

The chain links TRBV27 to TRBJ2-7; D gene ambiguous. V lost 4 bases and J lost 2, with 3 bases in between. Per germline, CDR1 MNHEY and CDR2 SMNVEV (reference sequence). CDR3 length equals 11 residues. CDR3 residues: CASSSTYEQYF. Written as DNA, the CDR3 is TGTGCCAGCAGTTCAACCTACGAGCAGTACTTC.

This chain connects TRBV11-2 to TRBJ1-1; 8 bases match TRBD1. The CDR3 has 12 residues. Germline V gene data show CDR1 as SGHAT and CDR2 as FQNNGV. The J segment lost 8 bases and the V segment lost 4 bases, leaving 3 bases of the junction unmatched. CDR3 protein: CASSSDRGEAFF. The CDR3 bases are TGTGCCAGCAGCTCCGACAGGGGAGAAGCTTTCTTT. Drawing the rest from reference TRBV11-2 and TRBJ1-1, the complete variable domain is EAGVAQSPRYKIIEKRQSVAFWCNPISGHATLYWYQQILGQGPKLLIQFQNNGVVDDSQLPKDRFSAERLKGVDSTLKIQPAKLEDSAVYLCASSSDRGEAFFGQGTRLTVV.

CDR3 in amino acids: CASSLGQQANYGYTF. The DNA for the CDR3 is TGTGCCAGCAGTCTCGGACAGCAAGCTAACTATGGCTACACCTTC. V and J are TRBV6-5 and TRBJ1-2, with D perhaps matching TRBD1 (6 bases). CDR1 is MNHEY, CDR2 SVGAGI, per germline. The CDR3 covers 15 residues. The V end was cut by 5 bases, the J end by 0 bases, with 13 bases between.

This chain links TRBV5-1 with TRBJ2-4; perhaps TRBD1 as D (6 bases). The germline gives CDR1 SGHRS, CDR2 YFSETQ. Trimming shortened V by 3 bases and J by 1 base, and 14 bases separated the two germline ends. This CDR3 is built from 16 residues. CDR3 in DNA: TGCGCCAGCAGCTCCCAACAGGGAAGGGCCAAAAACATTCAGTACTTC. It encodes CASSSQQGRAKNIQYF.

The rearrangement joins TRBV4-1 to TRBJ2-7, with D maybe TRBD2 (5 bases). The germline V gene encodes CDR1 MGHRA and CDR2 YSYEKL. V was shortened by 4 bases and J by 0 bases, with 13 bases between the two germline ends. The CDR3 loop spans 15 amino acids. The CDR3 DNA reads TGCGCCAGCAGCCTGGAGGCAGGAAGCTCCTACGAGCAGTACTTC. Amino acid sequence: CASSLEAGSSYEQYF.

The chain employs TRBV20-1 and TRBJ1-2; no clear D. V was trimmed by 3 bases and J by 7 bases, leaving 9 bases between them. There are 11 residues in the CDR3. The germline CDR1 and CDR2 sequences are DFQATT and SNEGSKA (reference sequence). CDR3 nucleotides: TGCAGTGCTAGTTTAGGGAGTGGCTACACCTTC. Translated, it gives CSASLGSGYTF.

V is TRBV5-5 and J is TRBJ1-5; tentatively, D is TRBD1 (5 bases). Deletions cut 2 bases from V and 7 bases from J, with 13 bases between. The germline CDR1 and CDR2 sequences are SGHKS and YYEKEE (reference sequence). The CDR3 runs 14 residues. The CDR3 region has the DNA TGTGCCAGCAGCTTCTCACAGGATAAACAGCCCCAGCATTTT. Protein product: CASSFSQDKQPQHF.

This chain uses TRBV6-5 with TRBJ1-1; TRBD1 aligns across 8 bases. J was trimmed by 4 bases and V by 6 bases; bases with no gene match: 7. Germline CDR1 reads MNHEY; CDR2 reads SVGAGI. The CDR3 runs to 14 residues. The CDR3 DNA reads TGTGCCAGCAGCTGGCAGGGGGCGATCACTGAAGCTTTCTTT. As protein: CASSWQGAITEAFF.

The chain employs TRBV10-2 and TRBJ1-1; D remains unclear. Deletions cut 6 bases from V and 1 base from J, with 6 bases between. CDR1 and CDR2 from the germline V gene are WSHSY and SAAADI. The CDR3 runs to 12 residues. As DNA, the CDR3 is TGCGCCAGCAGCGGGAGGAACACTGAAGCTTTCTTT. This gives the protein CASSGRNTEAFF.